Following are 16 T cell receptor beta chains from one sample sequenced in a study of control samples from healthy donors and cancer patients. Sequencing used immunoSEQ multiplex PCR; TCRdb keeps in-frame clones, though not all of them. The table has 120,000 to 150,000 clones, 90% to 95% seen once; the top ten hold under 15%. Sequencing input: blood. Receptor source: a man aged 35 to 55 in good health.

The CDR3 region is CAISGTGTEAFF. The CDR3 nucleotides read TGTGCCATTTCAGGGACGGGCACTGAAGCTTTCTTT. The gene calls are TRBV10-3 and TRBJ1-1; D might be TRBD1 (5 bases). This CDR3 has 12 residues. Germline V gene data show CDR1 as ENHRY and CDR2 as SYGVKD. Trimming pared 9 bases from V and 4 bases from J, leaving 12 bases between.

This clone showed up just once. The DNA for the CDR3 is TGTGCCAGCGGGACTAGCGGGAGATACGAGCAGTACTTC. Residues: CASGTSGRYEQYF. The V and J genes are TRBV6-5 and TRBJ2-7; the match to TRBD2 covers 14 bases. Looked up from germline, CDR1 is MNHEY and CDR2 is SVGAGI. This CDR3 has 13 amino acids. The V segment lost 8 bases and the J segment 4 bases; nucleotides outside the gene matches: 1.

This clone was recorded a few times. CDR3 sequence reads: CASSQDMGQGAEEQYF. Written as DNA, the CDR3 is TGTGCCAGCAGCCAAGATATGGGACAGGGGGCAGAGGAGCAGTACTTC. V and J are TRBV4-2 and TRBJ2-7, with 12 bases matching TRBD1. CDR3 length equals 16 residues. Germline CDR1 reads LGHNA; CDR2 reads YNFKEQ. The V and J ends lost 0 bases and 7 bases, in that order; junction bases with no gene match: 7.

As regards this clone: Other nucleotide sequences from this sample produce the same CDR3. V gene TRBV5-1 combines with J gene TRBJ2-7; TRBD1 might be the D (5 bases). Trimming removed 3 bases from V and 2 bases from J, with 9 bases in between. Germline values: CDR1 SGHRS, CDR2 YFSETQ. This CDR3 comprises 13 residues. The CDR3 here is CASSWQGTYEQYF. The CDR3 DNA is TGCGCCAGCAGCTGGCAGGGCACCTACGAGCAGTACTTC.

For this clone: Other nucleotide sequences from this sample produce the same CDR3. The chain combines TRBV6-2 or TRBV6-3 with TRBJ1-1, with D maybe TRBD1 (5 bases). Germline V gene data show CDR1 as MNHEY and CDR2 as SVGEGT. The CDR3 loop spans 13 amino acids. Trimming stripped 2 bases from V and 1 base from J, with 5 bases between. The CDR3 sequence: CASSYTGNTEAFF. DNA of the CDR3: TGTGCCAGCAGTTACACAGGGAACACTGAAGCTTTCTTT.

This chain joins TRBV20-1 and TRBJ1-3; D call uncertain. From germline, CDR1 is DFQATT and CDR2 SNEGSKA (reference sequence). The CDR3 length is 11 residues. V was pared by 6 bases and J by 0 bases, with 3 bases between. CDR3 DNA sequence: TGCAGTGCCCCCTCTGGAAACACCATATATTTT. Translating gives CSAPSGNTIYF.

To note about this clone: Other DNA sequences from this sample encode an identical CDR3 as well. The chain is built from TRBV5-1 and TRBJ1-2; 7 bases fit TRBD1. The V segment lost 2 bases and the J segment 6 bases; nucleotides outside the gene matches: 7. The CDR3 contains 14 residues. Looked up from germline, CDR1 is SGHRS and CDR2 is YFSETQ. The CDR3 nucleotides read TGCGCCAGCAGCTTTGAACAGGGGCGCCATGGCTACACCTTC. Residues: CASSFEQGRHGYTF.

V usage is TRBV6-1 and J usage is TRBJ1-5, with D possibly matching TRBD1 (6 bases). The V gene lost 3 bases and the J gene lost 7 bases, with 13 bases spanning the gap. Germline V gene data show CDR1 as MNHNS and CDR2 as SASEGT. The CDR3 spans 14 residues. CDR3 amino acids: CASSDLGGFQPQHF. DNA of the CDR3: TGTGCCAGCAGTGATCTGGGGGGCTTCCAGCCCCAGCATTTT.

The chain employs TRBV14 and TRBJ2-5; 15 bases match TRBD2. V shed 5 bases, J shed 5 bases, and the junction held 18 bases outside the gene matches. The germline V gene encodes CDR1 SGHDN and CDR2 FVKESK. The CDR3 length is 20 residues. CDR3 residues: CASSFRKGLAGGPYRETQYF. CDR3 nucleotides: TGTGCCAGCAGCTTCAGAAAAGGACTAGCGGGGGGGCCGTATAGGGAGACCCAGTACTTC.

J is TRBJ1-5 and V is TRBV28; D is unclear. CDR1 is MDHEN, CDR2 SYDVKM, per germline. CDR3 length: 15 amino acids. With 2 bases removed from V and 0 bases from J, the gap between germline ends came to 8 bases. Written as DNA, the CDR3 is TGTGCCAGCAGTTTAAATTGGGATAGCAATCAGCCCCAGCATTTT. This sequence encodes CASSLNWDSNQPQHF.

V usage is TRBV11-2 and J usage is TRBJ2-1; TRBD2 aligns across 7 bases. V shed 1 base, J shed 6 bases, and the junction held 6 bases outside the gene matches. From germline, CDR1 is SGHAT and CDR2 FQNNGV. The CDR3 runs to 15 residues. CDR3 sequence (DNA): TGTGCCAGCAGCTTAGGGTCGGGGGGTACCAATGAGCAGTTCTTC. As protein: CASSLGSGGTNEQFF.

DNA of the CDR3: TGTGCCAGCAGCCTCAACCAGCCCCAGCATTTT. Its protein product is CASSLNQPQHF. The chain is built from TRBV2 and TRBJ1-5; D is ambiguous. The V gene lost 6 bases and the J gene lost 7 bases, with 7 bases spanning the gap. The CDR3 is 11 residues long. CDR1 and CDR2 from the germline V gene are SNHLY and FYNNEI.

The genes are TRBV24-1 and TRBJ2-2; D may match TRBD1 or TRBD2 (6 bases each). This CDR3 comprises 16 residues. Germline CDR1 and CDR2: KGHDR and SFDVKD. Trimming pared 0 bases from V and 4 bases from J, leaving 11 bases between. CDR3 sequence: CATSDLSGGGTGELFF. As DNA, the CDR3 is TGTGCCACCAGTGATTTGAGCGGAGGGGGCACCGGGGAGCTGTTTTTT.

The chain links TRBV24-1 to TRBJ2-1; D uncertain. Germline CDR1 and CDR2: KGHDR and SFDVKD. The germline V and J ends were trimmed by 5 bases and 7 bases, with 11 bases remaining between them. The CDR3 spans 13 residues. CDR3 in amino acids: CATSGSPYNEQFF. Written as DNA, the CDR3 is TGTGCCACCAGTGGAAGCCCATATAATGAGCAGTTCTTC.

The gene calls are TRBV24-1 and TRBJ2-5, with TRBD2 matching 9 bases. This CDR3 comprises 18 residues. Germline assignment: CDR1 KGHDR and CDR2 SFDVKD. After removal of 3 bases from V and 5 bases from J, the junction contained 15 bases not matched to a gene. The CDR3 spells CATSDIVASGTLLETQYF. Written as DNA, the CDR3 is TGTGCCACCAGTGATATTGTAGCTAGCGGGACTCTGCTGGAGACCCAGTACTTC.

The chain employs TRBV9 and TRBJ1-6, with D possibly matching TRBD1 (6 bases). V lost 3 bases and J 0 bases, leaving 10 bases between the germline ends. The CDR3 has 16 amino acids. Germline lookup yields CDR1 SGDLS and CDR2 YYNGEE. The CDR3 nucleotides are TGTGCCAGCAGCGCTACAGGGAGCTCCTATAATTCACCCCTCCACTTT. This codes for CASSATGSSYNSPLHF.